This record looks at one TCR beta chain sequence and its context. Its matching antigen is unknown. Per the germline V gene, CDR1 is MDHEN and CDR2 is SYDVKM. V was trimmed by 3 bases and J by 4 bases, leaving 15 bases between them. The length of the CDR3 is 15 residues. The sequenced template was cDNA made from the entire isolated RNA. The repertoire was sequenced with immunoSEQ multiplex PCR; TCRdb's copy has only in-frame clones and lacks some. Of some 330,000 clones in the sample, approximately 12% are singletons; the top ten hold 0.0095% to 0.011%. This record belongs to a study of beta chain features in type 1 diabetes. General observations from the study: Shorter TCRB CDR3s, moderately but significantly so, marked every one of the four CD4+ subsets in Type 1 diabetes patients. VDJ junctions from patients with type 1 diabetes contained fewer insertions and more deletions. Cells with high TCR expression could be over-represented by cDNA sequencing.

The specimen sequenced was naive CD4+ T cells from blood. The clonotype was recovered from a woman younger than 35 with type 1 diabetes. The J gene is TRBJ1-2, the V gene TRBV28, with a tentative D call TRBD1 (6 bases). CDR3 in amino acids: CASSFSSGAIYGYTF. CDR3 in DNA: TGTGCCAGCAGTTTTTCTTCAGGGGCAATCTATGGCTACACCTTC.